Shown below are 32 T cell receptor beta chains from a single sample sequenced in a study of CD4+ T cells in melanoma (dated 2022 in TCRdb). The library was built by means of the immunoSEQ multiplex PCR assay. Imported from immuneACCESS, the table was reduced by TCRdb to in-frame sequences with V and J called. These copies leave out some clones; in studies compared against another copy, an unresolved V gene accounts for under half, and the cause of the remainder is not known. The sample has about 120,000 clones on record, 92% of them singletons. The top ten constitute roughly 3.3% of the sample. Sequencing was done on a sample of peripheral blood. The receptors come from a human donor with melanoma.

The chain links TRBV6-1 to TRBJ1-2; D perhaps matches TRBD1 (5 bases). Trimming left V 2 bases short and J 0 bases short, with 13 bases between. The CDR3 runs to 16 residues. From germline, CDR1 is MNHNS and CDR2 SASEGT. CDR3 protein: CASSERDHLANYGYTF. The CDR3 DNA follows: TGTGCCAGCAGTGAAAGGGACCACCTTGCTAACTATGGCTACACCTTC.

The chain links TRBV19 to TRBJ1-4; D not certain. The germline gives CDR1 LNHDA, CDR2 SQIVND (reference sequence). Trimming left V 7 bases short and J 8 bases short, with 14 bases between. The CDR3 is 13 residues long. CDR3 DNA: TGTGCCAGTACCCCTGGGAATGGGGAAAAACTGTTTTTT. Translated, it gives CASTPGNGEKLFF. The variable domain in full, with the rest retrieved from reference TRBV19 and TRBJ1-4, is DGGITQSPKYLFRKEGQNVTLSCEQNLNHDAMYWYRQDPGQGLRLIYYSQIVNDFQKGDIAEGYSVSREKKESFPLTVTSAQKNPTAFYLCASTPGNGEKLFFGSGTQLSVL.

The chain combines TRBV7-9 with TRBJ2-1; the match to TRBD2 covers 8 bases. The germline V gene encodes CDR1 SEHNR and CDR2 FQNEAQ (reference sequence). This CDR3 is built from 14 residues. With 3 bases clipped from V and 6 bases from J, the junction kept 4 bases outside the gene matches. The CDR3 nucleotides read TGTGCCAGCAGCTTCGGGCTAGCGGGCAATGAGCAGTTCTTC. Protein product: CASSFGLAGNEQFF.

The chain links TRBV2 to TRBJ2-1; D is possibly TRBD1 (5 bases). Germline values: CDR1 SNHLY, CDR2 FYNNEI. Trimming shortened V by 5 bases and J by 5 bases, and 10 bases separated the two germline ends. The CDR3 is made up of 13 amino acids. The CDR3 is CASSLTGNNEQFF. In nucleotides, the CDR3 is TGTGCCAGCAGTCTCACAGGAAACAATGAGCAGTTCTTC.

This clone was detected only once. The chain joins TRBV6-5 to TRBJ2-5, with TRBD1 matching 11 bases. CDR1 and CDR2 (germline): MNHEY, SVGAGI. Unmatched junction bases numbered 3, after V lost 2 bases and J lost 4 bases. The CDR3 covers 15 residues. The CDR3 loop is CASSYTGTGGETQYF. The CDR3 region has the DNA TGTGCCAGCAGTTACACCGGGACAGGGGGAGAGACCCAGTACTTC.

This chain connects TRBV2 to TRBJ1-1, with unresolved D. The germline gives CDR1 SNHLY, CDR2 FYNNEI. V shed 0 bases and J shed 5 bases, with 4 bases lying between them. The CDR3 has 12 residues. CDR3 sequence reads: CASSEAATEAFF. The CDR3 DNA is TGTGCCAGCAGTGAAGCGGCGACTGAAGCTTTCTTT.

The genes are TRBV7-2 and TRBJ2-3; the match to TRBD1 covers 7 bases. J gave up 1 base and V 2 bases, and 3 bases lay outside the gene matches. The germline V gene has CDR1 SGHTA and CDR2 FQGNSA. This CDR3 has 15 residues. CDR3 DNA: TGTGCCAGCAGCTTACTTACAGGGGGCACAGATACGCAGTATTTT. Protein product: CASSLLTGGTDTQYF.

The chain employs TRBV27 and TRBJ2-1, with D possibly being TRBD1 or TRBD2 (5 bases each). Germline V gene sequence: CDR1 MNHEY, CDR2 SMNVEV (reference sequence). CDR3 length: 13 amino acids. Trimming took off 6 bases at V and 10 bases at J, with 16 bases between the two ends. CDR3 residues: CASSLPGPGEQFF. The CDR3 nucleotides are TGTGCCAGCAGCCTCCCGGGGCCCGGGGAGCAGTTCTTC.

The rearrangement links TRBV28 to TRBJ1-1; D call uncertain. The length of the CDR3 is 13 residues. The germline CDR1 and CDR2 sequences are MDHEN and SYDVKM. Trimming cost V 5 bases and J 0 bases, with 7 bases left between them. The CDR3 nucleotides read TGTGCCAGCAGTAACGGTTTGAACACTGAAGCTTTCTTT. It codes for CASSNGLNTEAFF. Combining the CDR3 with reference TRBV28 and TRBJ1-1 gives the whole variable domain DVKVTQSSRYLVKRTGEKVFLECVQDMDHENMFWYRQDPGLGLRLIYFSYDVKMKEKGDIPEGYSVSREKKERFSLILESASTNQTSMYLCASSNGLNTEAFFGQGTRLTVV.

The V and J genes are TRBV5-6 and TRBJ2-2; no firm D call. The CDR3 sequence is 16 residues long. Germline V gene lookup returns CDR1 SGHDT and CDR2 YYEEEE. The ends were cut back, 4 bases at V and 2 bases at J, with 15 bases in the middle. The CDR3 protein is CASSEPTVPNTGELFF. CDR3 coding DNA: TGTGCCAGCAGCGAGCCGACGGTACCAAACACCGGGGAGCTGTTTTTT.

The chain is built from TRBV30 and TRBJ2-3; perhaps D is TRBD1 or TRBD2 (5 bases each). The CDR3 loop spans 13 amino acids. The V end lost 5 bases, the J end lost 3 bases, and 12 bases lay between the germline ends. Germline V gene lookup returns CDR1 GTSNPN and CDR2 SVGIG (reference sequence). CDR3 nucleotide sequence: TGTGCCTGGGGGACCTCACTTACAGATACGCAGTATTTT. It yields the protein CAWGTSLTDTQYF.

The gene calls are TRBV10-3 and TRBJ1-2; D is possibly TRBD1 (5 bases). V was clipped by 3 bases and J by 6 bases, with 17 bases between them. CDR3 length equals 15 residues. CDR1 is ENHRY, CDR2 SYGVKD, per germline. The CDR3 sequence: CAISEYEGVGNGYTF. Written as DNA, the CDR3 is TGTGCCATCAGTGAATACGAAGGGGTTGGAAATGGCTACACCTTC.

The chain uses TRBV19 and TRBJ1-2, with D hard to call. Trimming pared 4 bases from V and 6 bases from J, leaving 15 bases between. Germline values: CDR1 LNHDA, CDR2 SQIVND (reference sequence). The CDR3 consists of 14 residues. As DNA, the CDR3 is TGTGCCAGTAGTAATCGCGGAGATGAGGATGGCTACACCTTC. Translated, it gives CASSNRGDEDGYTF. Filled out from reference TRBV19 and TRBJ1-2, the complete variable domain reads DGGITQSPKYLFRKEGQNVTLSCEQNLNHDAMYWYRQDPGQGLRLIYYSQIVNDFQKGDIAEGYSVSREKKESFPLTVTSAQKNPTAFYLCASSNRGDEDGYTFGSGTRLTVV.

V usage is TRBV9 and J usage is TRBJ1-2; D is unclear. Trimming took 6 bases from V and 3 from J, leaving 15 bases between them. The CDR3 is 14 residues long. Germline V gene sequence: CDR1 SGDLS, CDR2 YYNGEE. The CDR3 protein is CASKPRGEDYGYTF. CDR3 sequence (DNA): TGTGCCAGCAAACCTCGTGGGGAGGACTATGGCTACACCTTC.

This clone was detected only a few times. J is TRBJ1-5 and V is TRBV6-1; TRBD1 is a possible D gene (6 bases). Germline CDR1 and CDR2: MNHNS and SASEGT. The CDR3 contains 14 residues. V lost 5 bases, J lost 7 bases, and 15 bases lay in between. The CDR3 spells CASSWTAVGQPQHF. The CDR3, as DNA: TGTGCCAGCAGTTGGACAGCAGTGGGGCAGCCCCAGCATTTT.

This chain uses TRBV19 with TRBJ2-3; D may correspond to TRBD1 or TRBD2 (5 bases each). CDR1 LNHDA and CDR2 SQIVND come from the germline V gene (reference sequence). There are 16 residues in the CDR3. V dropped 9 bases and J dropped 2 bases, with 21 bases sitting between them. In DNA form, the CDR3 reads TGTGCCAGCAGCACCGGCGGGTTGGGGGACACAGATACGCAGTATTTT. This codes for CASSTGGLGDTDTQYF.

The rearrangement links TRBV5-4 to TRBJ2-5, with D tentatively TRBD1 (5 bases). Germline V lookup: CDR1 SGHNT, CDR2 YYREEE (reference sequence). The length of the CDR3 is 14 residues. Trimming stripped 3 bases from V and 1 base from J, with 10 bases between. The CDR3 region has the DNA TGTGCCAGCAGCTCTTCGACAGCCCAAGAGACCCAGTACTTC. Translating it yields CASSSSTAQETQYF.

The chain uses TRBV21-1 and TRBJ1-4; the D segment call TRBD1 is taken from the table without a DNA check. TRBV21-1 is a pseudogene. The CDR3 runs 15 residues. CDR3 sequence: CASSLQGPCNEKLFF. The CDR3 DNA follows: TGTGCCAGCAGCCTACAGGGGCCGTGTAATGAAAAACTGTTTTTT.

V gene TRBV4-3 combines with J gene TRBJ2-2; 10 bases agree with TRBD2. The CDR3 runs to 18 residues. Germline V CDR1 and CDR2: LGHNA, YSLEER. The ends lost 3 bases at V and 1 base at J; junction bases unmatched: 8. CDR3 loop: CASSQAPGTSVNTGELFF. CDR3 coding DNA: TGCGCCAGCAGCCAGGCCCCCGGGACTAGCGTGAACACCGGGGAGCTGTTTTTT.

The CDR3 bases are TGCGCCAGCAGACCAGGGACAGGGAGTTCACACGAGCAGTACTTC. This sequence encodes CASRPGTGSSHEQYF. The rearrangement links TRBV5-1 to TRBJ2-7; 9 bases map to TRBD1. This CDR3 spans 15 amino acids. Looked up from germline, CDR1 is SGHRS and CDR2 is YFSETQ. The trim removed 5 bases at V and 5 bases at J, leaving 11 bases unmatched.

This chain uses TRBV14 with TRBJ2-5; D is unclear. CDR3 size: 17 residues. Trimming took 1 base from V and 1 from J, leaving 16 bases between them. Looked up from germline, CDR1 is SGHDN and CDR2 is FVKESK. The CDR3 sequence is CASSQVLGPLGQETQYF. For the CDR3, the DNA is TGTGCCAGCAGCCAAGTCTTGGGCCCCCTGGGCCAAGAGACCCAGTACTTC.

The rearrangement links TRBV7-9 to TRBJ2-7; D perhaps matches TRBD2 (6 bases). V gave up 6 bases and J gave up 7 bases, with 19 bases separating them. This CDR3 spans 14 amino acids. Germline CDR1 and CDR2: SEHNR and FQNEAQ (reference sequence). CDR3 region: CASSFSGTQVEQYF. CDR3 sequence (DNA): TGTGCCAGCAGTTTTAGCGGAACCCAGGTGGAGCAGTACTTC.

The rearrangement uses TRBV7-2 and TRBJ2-3; TRBD1 matches at 7 bases. The V segment lost 4 bases and the J segment 3 bases; nucleotides outside the gene matches: 7. This CDR3 contains 15 residues. In germline, CDR1 is SGHTA, CDR2 FQGNSA. CDR3 sequence: CASSSISRGTDTQYF. In DNA, the CDR3 is TGTGCCAGCAGCTCCATCTCCAGGGGGACAGATACGCAGTATTTT.

V is TRBV7-2 and J is TRBJ2-7; 8 bases line up with TRBD1. Germline CDR1 is SGHTA and CDR2 is FQGNSA. The CDR3 loop spans 15 amino acids. After removal of 1 base from V and 5 bases from J, the junction contained 7 bases not matched to a gene. CDR3 protein: CASSLDYRGENEQYF. DNA of the CDR3: TGTGCCAGCAGCTTAGATTACAGGGGGGAAAACGAGCAGTACTTC.

CDR3 DNA sequence: TGTGCCAGCAGCTACACCGGGGAGCTGTTTTTT. It codes for CASSYTGELFF. The J gene is TRBJ2-2, the V gene TRBV5-4, with D uncertain. Trimming removed 3 bases from V and 3 bases from J, with 0 bases in between. CDR1 SGHNT and CDR2 YYREEE come from the germline V gene (reference sequence). This CDR3 is built from 11 residues.

The chain employs TRBV5-1 and TRBJ2-3; 10 bases fit TRBD2. CDR3 size: 13 residues. The ends lost 7 bases at V and 1 base at J; junction bases unmatched: 0. CDR1 is SGHRS, CDR2 YFSETQ, per germline. This CDR3 is CASGTSGTDTQYF. CDR3 DNA sequence: TGCGCCAGCGGGACTAGCGGCACAGATACGCAGTATTTT.

The V call is TRBV5-1, the J call TRBJ1-3; D is unclear. CDR1 is SGHRS, CDR2 YFSETQ, per germline. The CDR3 totals 14 residues. Trimming removed 2 bases at V and 9 bases at J, with 15 bases between. CDR3 residues: CASSFSGRRSTIYF. The CDR3 DNA reads as TGCGCCAGCAGCTTCAGCGGACGCCGGAGCACCATATATTTT.

The J gene is TRBJ2-7, the V gene TRBV27, with 13 bases matching TRBD2. Germline V CDR1 and CDR2: MNHEY, SMNVEV (reference sequence). Trimming cost V 4 bases and J 4 bases; bases outside gene matches: 1. This CDR3 is 14 amino acids long. The CDR3 DNA is TGTGCCAGCAGTTGGACTAGCGGGAGTTACGAGCAGTACTTC. It yields the protein CASSWTSGSYEQYF.

The chain recombines TRBV4-3 with TRBJ2-3; TRBD2 is a possible D gene (6 bases). The CDR3 consists of 17 residues. Between the trimmed V and J ends, which lost 5 bases and 2 bases, there was a span of 20 bases. Germline values: CDR1 LGHNA, CDR2 YSLEER. CDR3 region: CASSALGVRGNTDTQYF. CDR3 DNA sequence: TGCGCCAGCAGCGCCTTAGGAGTCCGGGGGAACACAGATACGCAGTATTTT.

This chain joins TRBV20-1 and TRBJ2-1, with 7 bases identical to TRBD2. With 3 bases clipped from V and 14 bases from J, the junction kept 7 bases outside the gene matches. The CDR3 runs to 11 residues. Germline lookup yields CDR1 DFQATT and CDR2 SNEGSKA (reference sequence). The CDR3, as DNA: TGCAGTGCTAGGTTAGCGGGTAAGAAGTTCTTC. Translation: CSARLAGKKFF.

V and J are TRBV9 and TRBJ2-3; a possible D gene is TRBD2 (5 bases). The V gene's germline CDR1 is SGDLS and CDR2 YYNGEE. The germline V and J ends were trimmed by 0 bases and 0 bases, with 11 bases remaining between them. The CDR3 sequence is 16 residues long. As DNA, the CDR3 is TGTGCCAGCAGCGTAGTAGGACTTCCTAGCACAGATACGCAGTATTTT. The encoded protein is CASSVVGLPSTDTQYF.

The V and J genes are TRBV28 and TRBJ1-4; D is unclear. This CDR3 contains 13 residues. Germline loops: CDR1 MDHEN, CDR2 SYDVKM. Trimming stripped 1 base from V and 6 bases from J, with 6 bases between. CDR3 bases: TGTGCCAGCAGTTTATACGGCGATGAAAAACTGTTTTTT. Encoded protein: CASSLYGDEKLFF.